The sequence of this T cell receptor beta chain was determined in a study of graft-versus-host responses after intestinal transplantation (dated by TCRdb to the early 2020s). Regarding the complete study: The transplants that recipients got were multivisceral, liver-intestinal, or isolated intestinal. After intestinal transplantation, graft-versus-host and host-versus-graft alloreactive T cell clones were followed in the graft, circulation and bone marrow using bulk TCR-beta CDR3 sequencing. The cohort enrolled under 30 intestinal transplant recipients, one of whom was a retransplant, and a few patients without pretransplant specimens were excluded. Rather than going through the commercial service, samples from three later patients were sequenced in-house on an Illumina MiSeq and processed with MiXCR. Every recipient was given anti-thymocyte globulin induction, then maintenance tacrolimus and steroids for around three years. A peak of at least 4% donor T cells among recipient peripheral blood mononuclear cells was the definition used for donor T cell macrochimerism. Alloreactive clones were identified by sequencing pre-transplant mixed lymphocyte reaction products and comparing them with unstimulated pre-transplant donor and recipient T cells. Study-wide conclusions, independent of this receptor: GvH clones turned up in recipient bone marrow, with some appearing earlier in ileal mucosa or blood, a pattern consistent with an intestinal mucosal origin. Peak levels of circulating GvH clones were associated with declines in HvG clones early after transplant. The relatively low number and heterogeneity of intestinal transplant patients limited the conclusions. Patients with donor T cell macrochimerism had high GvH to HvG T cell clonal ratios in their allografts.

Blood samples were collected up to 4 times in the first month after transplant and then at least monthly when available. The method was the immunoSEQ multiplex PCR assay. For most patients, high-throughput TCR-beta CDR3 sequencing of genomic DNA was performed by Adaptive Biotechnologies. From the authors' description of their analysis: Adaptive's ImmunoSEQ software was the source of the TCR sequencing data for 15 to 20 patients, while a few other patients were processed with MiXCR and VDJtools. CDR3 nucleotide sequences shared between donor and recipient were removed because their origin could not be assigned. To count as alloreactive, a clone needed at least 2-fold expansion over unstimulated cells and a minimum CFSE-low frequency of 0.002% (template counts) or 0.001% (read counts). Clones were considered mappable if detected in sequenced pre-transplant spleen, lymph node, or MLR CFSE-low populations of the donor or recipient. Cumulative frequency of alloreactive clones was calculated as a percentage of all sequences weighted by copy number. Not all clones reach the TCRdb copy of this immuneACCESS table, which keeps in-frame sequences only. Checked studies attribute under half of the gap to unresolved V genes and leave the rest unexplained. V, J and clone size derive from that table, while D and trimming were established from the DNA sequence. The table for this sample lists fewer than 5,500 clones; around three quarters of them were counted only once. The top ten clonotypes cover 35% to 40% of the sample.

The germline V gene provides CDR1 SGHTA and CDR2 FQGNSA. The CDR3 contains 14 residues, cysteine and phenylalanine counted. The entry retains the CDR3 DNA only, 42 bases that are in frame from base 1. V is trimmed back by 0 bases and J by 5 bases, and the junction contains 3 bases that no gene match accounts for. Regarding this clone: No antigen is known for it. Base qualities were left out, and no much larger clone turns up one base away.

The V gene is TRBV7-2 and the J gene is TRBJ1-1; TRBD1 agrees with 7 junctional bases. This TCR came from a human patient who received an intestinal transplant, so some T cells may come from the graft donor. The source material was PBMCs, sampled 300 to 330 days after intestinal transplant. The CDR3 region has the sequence CASSLAGGTTEAFF. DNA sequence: TGTGCCAGCAGCTTAGCAGGGGGCACGACTGAAGCTTTCTTT.